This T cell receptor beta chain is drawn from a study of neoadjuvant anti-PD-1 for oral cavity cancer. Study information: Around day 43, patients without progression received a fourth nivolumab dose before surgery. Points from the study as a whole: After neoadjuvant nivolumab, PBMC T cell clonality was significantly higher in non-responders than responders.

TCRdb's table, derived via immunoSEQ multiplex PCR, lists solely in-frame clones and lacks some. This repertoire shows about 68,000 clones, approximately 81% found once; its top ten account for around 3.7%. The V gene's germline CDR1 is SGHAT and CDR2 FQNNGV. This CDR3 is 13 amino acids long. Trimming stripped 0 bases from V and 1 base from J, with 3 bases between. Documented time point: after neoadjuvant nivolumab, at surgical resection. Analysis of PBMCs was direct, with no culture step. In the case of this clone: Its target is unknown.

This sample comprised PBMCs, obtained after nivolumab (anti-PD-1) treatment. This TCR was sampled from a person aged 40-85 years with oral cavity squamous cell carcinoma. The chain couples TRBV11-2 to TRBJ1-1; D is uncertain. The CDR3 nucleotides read TGTGCCAGCAGCTTAGAGGGGAACACTGAAGCTTTCTTT. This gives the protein CASSLEGNTEAFF.